This TCR beta chain was sequenced for a study of blood T cell repertoires in COVID-19. Overall study context: From T cells, B-cell-depleted T cells, or PBMCs came the material, which was cDNA or gDNA.

V was trimmed by 3 bases and J by 7 bases, leaving 16 bases between them. CDR3 length: 14 amino acids. Germline V CDR1 and CDR2: DFQATT, SNEGSKA (reference sequence). Using immunoSEQ multiplex PCR, the repertoire was profiled, and TCRdb retains in-frame clones only, with some absent. The table has some 220,000 clones, roughly 80% seen once. The sample consisted of peripheral blood. This sequence originates from a woman aged 60-75 years with active or convalescent COVID-19. The rearrangement links TRBV20-1 to TRBJ1-5; D gene uncertain. The CDR3 region is CSASPAGLGQPQHF. The CDR3 DNA is TGCAGTGCTAGTCCGGCGGGTCTGGGGCAGCCCCAGCATTTT.